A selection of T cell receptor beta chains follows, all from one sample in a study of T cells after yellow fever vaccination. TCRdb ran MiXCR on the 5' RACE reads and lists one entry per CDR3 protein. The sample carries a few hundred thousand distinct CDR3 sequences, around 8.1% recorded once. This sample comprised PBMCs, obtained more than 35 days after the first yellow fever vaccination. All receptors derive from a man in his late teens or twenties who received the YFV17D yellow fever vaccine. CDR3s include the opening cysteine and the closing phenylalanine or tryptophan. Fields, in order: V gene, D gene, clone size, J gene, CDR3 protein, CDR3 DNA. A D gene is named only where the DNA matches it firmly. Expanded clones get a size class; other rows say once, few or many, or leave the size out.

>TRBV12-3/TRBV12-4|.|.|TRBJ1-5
CASSLAPGLGSQPQHF
TGTGCCAGCAGCTTAGCCCCTGGCCTGGGGAGCCAGCCCCAGCATTTT
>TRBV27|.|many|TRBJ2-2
CASRSLGTGELFF
TGTGCCAGCAGGTCGCTGGGCACCGGGGAGCTGTTTTTT
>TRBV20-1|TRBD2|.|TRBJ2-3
CSARVLAGESPRAQYF
TGCAGTGCTAGAGTGCTAGCGGGGGAAAGCCCTAGGGCGCAGTATTTT
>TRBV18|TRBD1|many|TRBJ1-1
CASSPDRAHEAFF
TGTGCCAGCTCACCAGACAGGGCCCATGAAGCTTTCTTT
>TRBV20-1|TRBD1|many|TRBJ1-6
CSARAQGADNSPLHF
TGCAGTGCTAGAGCACAGGGGGCCGATAATTCACCCCTCCACTTT
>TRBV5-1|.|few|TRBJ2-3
CASTTQSGELDTQYF
TGCGCCAGCACCACCCAGTCGGGGGAATTGGATACGCAGTATTTT
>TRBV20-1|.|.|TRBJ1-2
CSGSGGLIGYGYTF
TGCAGTGGATCGGGGGGGCTTATAGGCTATGGCTACACCTTC
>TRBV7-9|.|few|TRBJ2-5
CASSLGPSGQETQYF
TGTGCCAGCAGCTTAGGGCCCAGCGGCCAAGAGACCCAGTACTTC
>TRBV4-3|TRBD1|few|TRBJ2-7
CASSQDGQGQDEQYF
TGCGCCAGCAGCCAAGATGGACAGGGGCAGGACGAGCAGTACTTC
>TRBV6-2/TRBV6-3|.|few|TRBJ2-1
CASSPGGALNEQFF
TGTGCCAGCAGTCCTGGGGGAGCGTTGAATGAGCAGTTCTTC
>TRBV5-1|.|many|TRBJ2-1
CASSLGQHNEQFF
TGCGCCAGCAGCTTGGGGCAGCACAATGAGCAGTTCTTC
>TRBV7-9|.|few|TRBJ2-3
CASSLEGPPLDTQYF
TGTGCCAGCAGCTTAGAAGGGCCCCCCTTGGATACGCAGTATTTT
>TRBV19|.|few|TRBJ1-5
CASTPSSVGYQPQHF
TGTGCCAGTACCCCCAGCTCCGTGGGGTATCAGCCCCAGCATTTT
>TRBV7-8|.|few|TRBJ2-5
CASRLTNQETQYF
TGTGCCAGCAGATTAACTAACCAAGAGACCCAGTACTTC
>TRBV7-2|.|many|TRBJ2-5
CASSRRVVFSQETQYF
TGTGCCAGCAGCCGGCGGGTTGTTTTCAGCCAAGAGACCCAGTACTTC
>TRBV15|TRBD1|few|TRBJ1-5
CATSRETGGLRQPQHF
TGTGCCACCAGCAGGGAAACAGGGGGTTTACGTCAGCCCCAGCATTTT
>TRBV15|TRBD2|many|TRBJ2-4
CAVTPSGGTKNIQYF
TGTGCGGTAACCCCATCGGGGGGGACCAAAAACATTCAGTACTTC
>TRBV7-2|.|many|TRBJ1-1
CASSLAWFTPRGNTEAFF
TGTGCCAGCAGCTTAGCGTGGTTCACTCCACGGGGGAACACTGAAGCTTTCTTT
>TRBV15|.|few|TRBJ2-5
CATSLPAGQETQYF
TGTGCCACCAGCCTGCCGGCTGGGCAAGAGACCCAGTACTTC
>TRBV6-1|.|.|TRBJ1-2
CASLRALGVNYGYTF
TGTGCCAGTCTTCGGGCCCTCGGGGTTAACTATGGCTACACCTTC
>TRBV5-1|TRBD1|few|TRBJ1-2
CASSLEAQGAGGYTF
TGCGCCAGCAGCCTGGAAGCTCAGGGGGCGGGTGGCTACACCTTC
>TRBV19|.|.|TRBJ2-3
CASSFAGPPGDTQYF
TGTGCCAGTAGCTTTGCGGGACCGCCGGGAGATACGCAGTATTTT
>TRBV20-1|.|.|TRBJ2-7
CSADPPGAKDYEQYF
TGCAGTGCCGACCCTCCGGGGGCCAAGGACTACGAGCAGTACTTC
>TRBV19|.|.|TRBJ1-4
CASSGGRQRGEKLFF
TGTGCCAGTAGTGGGGGTCGGCAGAGGGGTGAAAAACTGTTTTTT